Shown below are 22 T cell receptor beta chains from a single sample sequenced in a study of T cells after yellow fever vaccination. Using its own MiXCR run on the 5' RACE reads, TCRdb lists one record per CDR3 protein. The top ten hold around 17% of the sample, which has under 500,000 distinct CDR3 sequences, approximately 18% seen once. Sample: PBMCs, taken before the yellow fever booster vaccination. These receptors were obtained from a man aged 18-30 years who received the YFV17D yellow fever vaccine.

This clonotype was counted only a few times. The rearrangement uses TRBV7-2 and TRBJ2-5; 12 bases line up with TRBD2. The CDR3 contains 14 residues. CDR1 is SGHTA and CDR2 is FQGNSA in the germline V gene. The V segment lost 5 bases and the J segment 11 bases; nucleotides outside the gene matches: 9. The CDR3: CASSPPASGGAQYF. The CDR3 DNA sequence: TGTGCCAGCAGCCCCCCGGCTAGCGGGGGGGCGCAGTACTTC.

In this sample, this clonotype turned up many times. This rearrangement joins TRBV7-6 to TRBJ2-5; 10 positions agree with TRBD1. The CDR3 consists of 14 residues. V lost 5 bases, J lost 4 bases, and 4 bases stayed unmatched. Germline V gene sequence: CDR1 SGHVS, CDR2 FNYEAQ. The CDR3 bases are TGTGCCAGCAGCCGGGACAGGGGAGGAGAGACCCAGTACTTC. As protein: CASSRDRGGETQYF.

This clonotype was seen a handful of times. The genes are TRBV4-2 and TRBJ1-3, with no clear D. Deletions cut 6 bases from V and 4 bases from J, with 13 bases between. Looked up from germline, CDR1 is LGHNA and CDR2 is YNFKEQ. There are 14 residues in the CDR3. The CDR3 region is CASSSGPRGNTIYF. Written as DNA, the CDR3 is TGTGCCAGCAGTTCCGGGCCACGGGGAAACACCATATATTTT.

The CDR3 DNA reads as TGCGCCAGCAGCCCGTACTCCGAAAACACCGGGGAGCTGTTTTTT. It is translated as CASSPYSENTGELFF. This chain joins TRBV5-1 and TRBJ2-2; unclear D gene. Germline V gene data show CDR1 as SGHRS and CDR2 as YFSETQ. There are 15 residues in the CDR3. Trimming removed 4 bases at V and 2 bases at J, with 12 bases between.

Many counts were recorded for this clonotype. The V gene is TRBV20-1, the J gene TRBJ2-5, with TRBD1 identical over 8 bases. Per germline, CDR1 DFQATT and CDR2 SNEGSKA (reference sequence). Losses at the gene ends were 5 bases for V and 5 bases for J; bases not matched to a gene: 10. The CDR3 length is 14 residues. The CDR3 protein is CSAPRRTGTETQYF. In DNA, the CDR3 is TGCAGTGCTCCGAGAAGGACAGGGACGGAGACCCAGTACTTC.

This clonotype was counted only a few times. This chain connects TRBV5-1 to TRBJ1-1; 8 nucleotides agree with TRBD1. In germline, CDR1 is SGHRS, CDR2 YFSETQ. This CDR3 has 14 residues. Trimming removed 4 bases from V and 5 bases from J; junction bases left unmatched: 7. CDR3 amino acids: CASSAGQGRTEAFF. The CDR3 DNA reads TGCGCCAGCAGCGCAGGACAGGGTAGGACTGAAGCTTTCTTT.

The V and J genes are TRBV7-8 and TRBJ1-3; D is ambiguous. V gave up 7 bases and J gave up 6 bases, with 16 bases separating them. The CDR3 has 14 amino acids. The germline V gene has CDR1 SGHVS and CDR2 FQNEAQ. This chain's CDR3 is CASTPRETENTIYF. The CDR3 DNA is TGTGCCAGCACCCCAAGGGAAACCGAAAACACCATATATTTT.

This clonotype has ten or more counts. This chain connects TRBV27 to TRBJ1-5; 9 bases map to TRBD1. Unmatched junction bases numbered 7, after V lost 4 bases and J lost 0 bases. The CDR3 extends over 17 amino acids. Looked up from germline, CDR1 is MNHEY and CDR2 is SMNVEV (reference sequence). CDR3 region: CASSSSTGGLSNQPQHF. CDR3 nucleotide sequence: TGTGCCAGCAGTTCCTCGACAGGGGGGCTTAGCAATCAGCCCCAGCATTTT.

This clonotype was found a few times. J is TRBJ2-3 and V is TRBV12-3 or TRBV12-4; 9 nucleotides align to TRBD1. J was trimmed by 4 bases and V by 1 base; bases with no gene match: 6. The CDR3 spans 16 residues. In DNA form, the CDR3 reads TGTGCCAGCAGTTTAGGGGACGGGACAGGGCCAGATACGCAGTATTTT. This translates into CASSLGDGTGPDTQYF.

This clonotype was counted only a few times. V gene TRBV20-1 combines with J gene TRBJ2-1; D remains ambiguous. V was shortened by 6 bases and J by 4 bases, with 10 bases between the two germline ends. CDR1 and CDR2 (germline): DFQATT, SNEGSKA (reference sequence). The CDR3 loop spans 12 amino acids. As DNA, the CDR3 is TGCAGTGCCCAATCCCAGTACAATGAGCAGTTCTTC. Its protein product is CSAQSQYNEQFF.

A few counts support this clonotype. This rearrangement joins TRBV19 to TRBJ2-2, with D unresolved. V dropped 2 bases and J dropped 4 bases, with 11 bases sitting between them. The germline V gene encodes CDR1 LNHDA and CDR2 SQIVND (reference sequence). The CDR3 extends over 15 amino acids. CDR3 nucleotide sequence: TGTGCCAGTAGTATAATGTCCCGCAGCACCGGGGAGCTGTTTTTT. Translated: CASSIMSRSTGELFF.

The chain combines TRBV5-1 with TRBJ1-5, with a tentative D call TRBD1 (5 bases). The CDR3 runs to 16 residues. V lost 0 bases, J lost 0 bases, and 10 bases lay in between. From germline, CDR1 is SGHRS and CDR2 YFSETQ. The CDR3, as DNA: TGCGCCAGCAGCTTGGCGGGGGTCGGTAGCAATCAGCCCCAGCATTTT. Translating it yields CASSLAGVGSNQPQHF.

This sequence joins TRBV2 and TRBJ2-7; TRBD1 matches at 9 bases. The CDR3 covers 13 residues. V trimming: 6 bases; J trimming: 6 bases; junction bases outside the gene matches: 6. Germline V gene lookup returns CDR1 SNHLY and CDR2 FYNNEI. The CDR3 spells CASRGSDRGEQYV. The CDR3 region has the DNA TGTGCCAGCAGAGGCTCGGACAGGGGCGAGCAGTACGTC.

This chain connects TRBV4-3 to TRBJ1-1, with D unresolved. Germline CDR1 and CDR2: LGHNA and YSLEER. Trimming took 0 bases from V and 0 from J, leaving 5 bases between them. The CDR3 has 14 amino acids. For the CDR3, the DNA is TGCGCCAGCAGCCAAGATAGAATGAACACTGAAGCTTTCTTT. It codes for CASSQDRMNTEAFF.

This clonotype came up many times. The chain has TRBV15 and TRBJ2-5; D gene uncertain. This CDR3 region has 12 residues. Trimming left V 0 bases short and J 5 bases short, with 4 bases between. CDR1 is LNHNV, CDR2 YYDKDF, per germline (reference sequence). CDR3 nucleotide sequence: TGTGCCACCAGCAGAGATGTGGAGACCCAGTACTTC. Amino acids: CATSRDVETQYF. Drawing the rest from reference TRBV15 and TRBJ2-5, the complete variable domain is DAMVIQNPRYQVTQFGKPVTLSCSQTLNHNVMYWYQQKSSQAPKLLFHYYDKDFNNEADTPDNFQSRRPNTSFCFLDIRSPGLGDTAMYLCATSRDVETQYFGPGTRLLVL.

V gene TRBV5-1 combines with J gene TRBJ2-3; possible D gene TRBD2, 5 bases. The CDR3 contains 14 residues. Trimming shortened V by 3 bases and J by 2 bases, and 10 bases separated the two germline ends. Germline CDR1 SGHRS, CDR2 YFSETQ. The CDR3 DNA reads TGCGCCAGCAGCTCGGACTCGTACACAGATACGCAGTATTTT. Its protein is CASSSDSYTDTQYF.

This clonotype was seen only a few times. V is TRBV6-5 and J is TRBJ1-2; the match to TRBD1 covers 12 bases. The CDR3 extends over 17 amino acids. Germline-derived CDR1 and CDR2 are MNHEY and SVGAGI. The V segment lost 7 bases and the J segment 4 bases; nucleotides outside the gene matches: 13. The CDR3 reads CASTKVGQGASGYGYTF. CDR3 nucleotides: TGTGCCAGCACCAAGGTGGGACAGGGGGCGTCGGGCTATGGCTACACCTTC.

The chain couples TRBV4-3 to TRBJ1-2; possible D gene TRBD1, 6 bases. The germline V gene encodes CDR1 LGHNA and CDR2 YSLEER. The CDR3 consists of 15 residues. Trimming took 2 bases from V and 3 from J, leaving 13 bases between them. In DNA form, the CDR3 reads TGCGCCAGCAGCCAACATACAGGGTATGACTATGGCTACACCTTC. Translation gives CASSQHTGYDYGYTF.

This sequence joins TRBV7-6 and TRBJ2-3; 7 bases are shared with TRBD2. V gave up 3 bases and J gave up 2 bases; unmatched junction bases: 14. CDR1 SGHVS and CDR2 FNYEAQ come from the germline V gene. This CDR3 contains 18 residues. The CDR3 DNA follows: TGTGCCAGCAGCTTCAGCTCCGGGACTATCGGGTTCACAGATACGCAGTATTTT. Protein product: CASSFSSGTIGFTDTQYF.

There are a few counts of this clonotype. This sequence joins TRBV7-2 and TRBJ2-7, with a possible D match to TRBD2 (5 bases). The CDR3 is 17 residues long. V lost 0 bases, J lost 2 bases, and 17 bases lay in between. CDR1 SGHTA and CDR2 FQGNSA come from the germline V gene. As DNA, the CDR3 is TGTGCCAGCAGCTTAGCGACTGCGGGCCAGCCCCCCTACGAGCAGTACGTC. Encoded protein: CASSLATAGQPPYEQYV.

In nucleotides, the CDR3 is TGTGCCAGCAGTGAACTAGCGGGGGTTTTTGAGACCCAGTACTTC. Translated: CASSELAGVFETQYF. V and J are TRBV6-1 and TRBJ2-5; 10 bases agree with TRBD2. This CDR3 contains 15 residues. Trimming took 2 bases from V and 5 from J; bases not matched to a gene: 5. Per the germline V gene, CDR1 is MNHNS and CDR2 is SASEGT.

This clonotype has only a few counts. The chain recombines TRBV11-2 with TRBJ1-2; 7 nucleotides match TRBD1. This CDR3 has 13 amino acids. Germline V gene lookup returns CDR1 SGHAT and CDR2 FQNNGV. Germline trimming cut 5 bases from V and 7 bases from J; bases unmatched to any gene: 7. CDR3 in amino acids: CASSPATGVGYTF. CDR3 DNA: TGTGCCAGCAGCCCCGCTACAGGGGTTGGCTACACCTTC.